This T cell receptor (beta chain) emerged from a study of T cells in Graves' hyperthyroidism and ophthalmopathy. Study-wide results and limits: The majority of expanded thyroid clonotypes above 0.001 also appeared in blood. For ophthalmopathy, model prediction preceded onset by a median about 6.4 months.

Uncontrolled infection, other autoimmune disease, pregnancy or lactation barred patients from enrollment. Amplification targeted TCR beta CDR3 regions from RNA transcripts. HTBI primers were used for first-round RT-PCR of the TCR CDR3. Using its own MiXCR run on the multiplex PCR reads, TCRdb lists one record per CDR3 protein. The sample includes about 640,000 distinct CDR3 sequences, roughly 20% of them seen just once. This CDR3 region has 15 residues. The V gene end was trimmed by 3 bases and the J gene end by 4 bases; junction bases not matched to a gene: 4. Germline V gene lookup returns CDR1 KGHSH and CDR2 LQKENI. As regards this clonotype: Its specificity is unknown.

V usage is TRBV18 and J usage is TRBJ2-2; 8 positions agree with TRBD2. The clonotype was recovered from a man aged 25-45 years with Graves' ophthalmopathy. Sequences were obtained from blood. The DNA of the CDR3 is TGTGCCAGCTCACCGTGGCTAGCGGGCACCGGGGAGCTGTTTTTT. Translation gives CASSPWLAGTGELFF.